This T cell receptor (beta chain) was recovered during a study of cytomegalovirus exposure and HLA in healthy donors. Looking at the study overall: HLA-typed donors were the source of 83 million or so unique TCRs held in an early data release. For the roughly 400 genotyped donors, about 81% fell within the Caucasian-associated ancestry cluster.

This CDR3 spans 16 amino acids. CDR1 and CDR2 from the germline V gene are KGHSH and LQKENI. J gave up 2 bases and V 3 bases, and 7 bases lay outside the gene matches. The PCR made use of 60 Vbeta and 13 Jbeta primers. Method: immunoSEQ multiplex PCR; TCRdb's copy keeps in-frame clones and lacks some. The table for this sample gives 80,000 to 95,000 clones. Study conclusions and caveats: When analyzed later, the rates of TCR association showed variation by HLA locus, with DRB1 the most and HLA-C the fewest. The HLA-A and HLA-B alleles of most subjects were reportedly predicted accurately from TCR beta sequences.

Notes on this clone: Its antigen is unknown.

The sample consisted of PBMCs. The TCR comes from a man aged 45-60 years in good health and CMV-seropositive. This chain joins TRBV18 and TRBJ2-1; 7 bases line up with TRBD1. The CDR3 bases are TGTGCCAGCTCACCTCCCGGGACAGCCACCTACAATGAGCAGTTCTTC. This sequence encodes CASSPPGTATYNEQFF.